This TCR beta chain was identified during a study of shared clonotypes between healthy human individuals. The V gene's germline CDR1 is SGHRS and CDR2 YFSETQ. V lost 9 bases and J 8 bases, leaving 26 bases between the germline ends. The CDR3 consists of 16 residues. The table came from immunoSEQ multiplex PCR; TCRdb's copy has only in-frame clones and leaves some out. The sample comprises 2 million to 2.5 million clones, 85% to 95% of which are singletons, and roughly 0.36% rests with the top ten. The chain uses TRBV5-1 and TRBJ1-4, with D perhaps matching TRBD1 (5 bases). Sequences were obtained from naive CD4+ T cells from PBMCs. The subset is: CD45RA+ positively selected. This receptor was identified in a man between 18 and 29 years old in good health. Some clones in this sample may be carry-over from other donors' samples. DNA for the CDR3: TGCGCCACCGCCGAGGGGCGCAGCAGGGTTAACGAAAAACTGTTTTTT. Translating it yields CATAEGRSRVNEKLFF. The complete variable domain, with remaining parts taken from reference TRBV5-1 and TRBJ1-4, reads KAGVTQTPRYLIKTRGQQVTLSCSPISGHRSVSWYQQTPGQGLQFLFEYFSETQRNKGNFPGRFSGRQFSNSRSEMNVSTLELGDSALYLCATAEGRSRVNEKLFFGSGTQLSVL.